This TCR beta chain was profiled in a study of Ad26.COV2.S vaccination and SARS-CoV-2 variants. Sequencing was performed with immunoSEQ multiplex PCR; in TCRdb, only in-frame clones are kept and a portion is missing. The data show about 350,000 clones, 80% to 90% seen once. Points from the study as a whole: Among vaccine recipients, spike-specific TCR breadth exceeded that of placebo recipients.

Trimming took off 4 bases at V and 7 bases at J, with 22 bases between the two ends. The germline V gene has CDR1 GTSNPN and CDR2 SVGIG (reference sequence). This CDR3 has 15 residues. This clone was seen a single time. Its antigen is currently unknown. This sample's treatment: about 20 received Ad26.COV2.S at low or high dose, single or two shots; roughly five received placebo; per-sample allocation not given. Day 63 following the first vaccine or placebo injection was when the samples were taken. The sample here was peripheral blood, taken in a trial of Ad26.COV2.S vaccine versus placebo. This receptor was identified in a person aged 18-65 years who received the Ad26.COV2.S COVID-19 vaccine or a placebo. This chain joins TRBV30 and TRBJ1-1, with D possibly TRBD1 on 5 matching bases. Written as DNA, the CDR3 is TGTGCCTGGACCCAGTGGGCGGGGGGAATTGGTGAAGCTTTCTTT. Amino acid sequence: CAWTQWAGGIGEAFF.